The clone carrying this T cell receptor (beta chain) occurred a few times. Germline V gene data show CDR1 as GTSNPN and CDR2 as SVGIG (reference sequence). V lost 2 bases to trimming and J lost 3 bases, with 13 bases between them. This CDR3 is 15 amino acids long. The data originate from a study of blood T cell repertoires in COVID-19. Study-level background: T cells, B-cell-depleted T cells, or PBMCs supplied cDNA or gDNA.

Original processing methods: Estimation of nucleated cell counts was performed using reference gene primer amplification. The data were produced by immunoSEQ multiplex PCR, yet TCRdb's version contains in-frame clones alone and is incomplete. Clone size and V and J calls were adopted from that table, with D and trimming inferred from the DNA. The repertoire holds 260,000 or so clones, with 85% as singletons. This clonotype originated in a woman in her forties or fifties who had recovered from COVID-19. The chain combines TRBV30 with TRBJ1-4; D possibly corresponds to TRBD1 (6 bases). The sequenced sample consisted of PBMCs or T cells enriched from blood (not recorded which). The CDR3 nucleotides read TGTGCCTGGAGTCGGGGGGGCGCACCTAATGAAAAACTGTTTTTT. It yields the protein CAWSRGGAPNEKLFF.